Following are 30 T cell receptor beta chains from one sample sequenced in a study of T cells in Graves' hyperthyroidism and ophthalmopathy. TCR beta CDR3 region amplification was performed from RNA transcripts. In the first-round RT-PCR of the TCR CDR3, the HTBI primer set was used. TCRdb reprocessed the multiplex PCR reads via MiXCR and lists one record per CDR3 protein. The sample yields roughly 180,000 distinct CDR3 sequences, over 15% seen once. Material: blood. These receptor sequences come from a woman aged 45-59 years with Graves' hyperthyroidism.

In its sample, this clonotype was seen many times. The rearrangement links TRBV7-3 to TRBJ2-1; 10 nucleotides agree with TRBD2. With V trimmed by 5 bases and J by 4 bases, 14 bases remained unmatched. From germline, CDR1 is SGHTA and CDR2 FQGTGA. This CDR3 has 18 residues. CDR3 coding DNA: TGTGCCAGCAGCACACCTGAAAGCGGGGGGGATAGATACAATGAGCAGTTCTTC. It encodes CASSTPESGGDRYNEQFF. Full variable domain (outside the CDR3, taken from reference TRBV7-3 and TRBJ2-1): GAGVSQTPSNKVTEKGKYVELRCDPISGHTALYWYRQSLGQGPEFLIYFQGTGAADDSGLPNDRFFAVRPEGSVSTLKIQRTERGDSAVYLCASSTPESGGDRYNEQFFGPGTRLTVL.

This clonotype came up many times. The chain couples TRBV6-1 to TRBJ2-7; D remains unclear. The ends were cut back, 8 bases at V and 0 bases at J, with 17 bases in the middle. Germline lookup yields CDR1 MNHNS and CDR2 SASEGT. This CDR3 comprises 15 residues. The CDR3 protein is CASLVLNQYSYEQYF. The CDR3 DNA follows: TGTGCCAGCCTGGTTCTTAACCAGTACTCCTACGAGCAGTACTTC.

This clonotype has at least ten counts. The chain uses TRBV5-6 and TRBJ2-7, with D perhaps assigned TRBD1 or TRBD2 (5 bases each). CDR3 length: 14 residues. Trimming shortened V by 4 bases and J by 6 bases, and 17 bases separated the two germline ends. Germline V gives CDR1 SGHDT, CDR2 YYEEEE. CDR3 coding DNA: TGTGCCAGCAGCCGAGAGTCCGGGACCGGCGAGCAGTACTTC. Protein product: CASSRESGTGEQYF. The complete variable domain, with remaining parts taken from reference TRBV5-6 and TRBJ2-7, reads DAGVTQSPTHLIKTRGQQVTLRCSPKSGHDTVSWYQQALGQGPQFIFQYYEEEERQRGNFPDRFSGHQFPNYSSELNVNALLLGDSALYLCASSRESGTGEQYFGPGTRLTVT.

This clonotype was detected ten times or more. V and J are TRBV11-3 and TRBJ2-7; TRBD2 matches at 8 bases. Germline V gene lookup returns CDR1 SGHNT and CDR2 YENEEA. This CDR3 spans 14 amino acids. The V segment lost 5 bases and the J segment 4 bases; nucleotides outside the gene matches: 7. CDR3 loop: CASSLHGGEYEQYF. CDR3 nucleotides: TGTGCCAGCAGCCTACACGGGGGGGAATACGAGCAGTACTTC.

This clonotype occurred many times. The rearrangement joins TRBV9 to TRBJ1-2; 8 nucleotides line up with TRBD1. The germline V gene has CDR1 SGDLS and CDR2 YYNGEE. CDR3 length: 16 amino acids. After removal of 3 bases from V and 5 bases from J, the junction contained 12 bases not matched to a gene. The CDR3 nucleotides are TGTGCCAGCAGCGCAGAAGCTTGGACAGGGCGGTATGGCTACACCTTC. Protein: CASSAEAWTGRYGYTF.

This clonotype was detected many times. The chain carries TRBV2 and TRBJ2-1; no clear D. Trimming removed 2 bases from V and 8 bases from J, with 10 bases in between. CDR1 is SNHLY and CDR2 is FYNNEI in the germline V gene. CDR3 length equals 13 residues. In DNA form, the CDR3 reads TGTGCCAGCAGTGAAAGGATGTGGGATGAGCAGTTCTTC. Translated, it gives CASSERMWDEQFF.

This clonotype appeared many times. The V gene is TRBV9, the J gene TRBJ2-1; 9 bases fit TRBD2. The CDR3 is 15 residues long. Germline V gene data show CDR1 as SGDLS and CDR2 as YYNGEE. With 1 base clipped from V and 5 bases from J, the junction kept 4 bases outside the gene matches. The CDR3 spells CASSVRAGGHNEQFF. In DNA, the CDR3 is TGTGCCAGCAGCGTACGAGCGGGGGGTCACAATGAGCAGTTCTTC. Full variable domain (outside the CDR3, taken from reference TRBV9 and TRBJ2-1): DSGVTQTPKHLITATGQRVTLRCSPRSGDLSVYWYQQSLDQGLQFLIQYYNGEERAKGNILERFSAQQFPDLHSELNLSSLELGDSALYFCASSVRAGGHNEQFFGPGTRLTVL.

V gene TRBV3-1 combines with J gene TRBJ2-1; D perhaps matches TRBD1 (5 bases). Germline values: CDR1 LGHDT, CDR2 YNNKEL (reference sequence). Trimming left V 2 bases short and J 8 bases short, with 16 bases between. The CDR3 contains 15 residues. Here the CDR3 DNA reads TGTGCCAGCAGCCAACGACAGATGAGCCTCTATGAGCAGTTCTTC. Translating it yields CASSQRQMSLYEQFF.

This clonotype was found many times. This chain connects TRBV2 to TRBJ1-5; tentative D call: TRBD1 (5 bases). The CDR3 spans 14 residues. V was clipped by 3 bases and J by 4 bases, with 10 bases between them. The germline V gene has CDR1 SNHLY and CDR2 FYNNEI. The CDR3 sequence is CASSDDWGNQPQHF. The CDR3 DNA follows: TGTGCCAGCAGTGATGACTGGGGGAATCAGCCCCAGCATTTT.

This rearrangement joins TRBV6-1 to TRBJ1-6; no firm D call. V dropped 3 bases and J dropped 7 bases, with 4 bases sitting between them. Per germline, CDR1 MNHNS and CDR2 SASEGT. The CDR3 sequence is 12 residues long. The CDR3 is CASSDWNSPLHF. In DNA form, the CDR3 reads TGTGCCAGCAGTGACTGGAATTCACCCCTCCACTTT.

This clonotype came up many times. This chain joins TRBV15 and TRBJ1-3; possible D gene TRBD1, 5 bases. Germline V gives CDR1 LNHNV, CDR2 YYDKDF (reference sequence). V lost 4 bases and J lost 0, with 13 bases in between. The CDR3 covers 16 residues. The CDR3 sequence is CATSITGFYSGNTIYF. Here the CDR3 DNA reads TGTGCCACCAGCATCACAGGATTTTACTCTGGAAACACCATATATTTT.

In regard to this clonotype: A read error is possible here, since a much larger clone lies one base away. The chain employs TRBV11-2 and TRBJ2-7; D is ambiguous. In germline, CDR1 is SGHAT, CDR2 FQNNGV. The CDR3 is made up of 13 amino acids. The CDR3 protein is CASRLEPSYEQYF. The DNA of the CDR3 is TGTGCCAGCAGATTAGAACCCTCCTACGAGCAGTACTTC.

There are many counts of this clonotype. This sequence joins TRBV6-5 and TRBJ1-4; 7 positions agree with TRBD1. The germline CDR1 and CDR2 sequences are MNHEY and SVGAGI. This CDR3 region has 15 residues. With V trimmed by 2 bases and J by 7 bases, 7 bases remained unmatched. CDR3 loop: CASSYQTGSGEKLFF. As DNA, the CDR3 is TGTGCCAGCAGTTACCAGACAGGGTCGGGTGAAAAACTGTTTTTT.

This clonotype was detected ten times or more. The genes are TRBV2 and TRBJ2-1; no reliable D call. Trimming pared 6 bases from V and 1 base from J, leaving 16 bases between. The CDR3 is 16 residues long. Germline-derived CDR1 and CDR2 are SNHLY and FYNNEI. CDR3 region: CASSPDRSSSYNEQFF. The CDR3 nucleotides are TGTGCCAGCAGCCCCGACCGGAGCTCGTCCTACAATGAGCAGTTCTTC.

This clonotype was seen repeatedly, ten times or more. The V gene is TRBV7-9, the J gene TRBJ1-1; D unresolved. The germline V and J ends were trimmed by 4 bases and 3 bases, with 30 bases remaining between them. This CDR3 has 20 amino acids. Germline V gives CDR1 SEHNR, CDR2 FQNEAQ (reference sequence). The CDR3 DNA follows: TGTGCCAGCAGCTCCCCACCATTAACAGTGGTCGGTGCTCATGACACTGAAGCTTTCTTT. This encodes CASSSPPLTVVGAHDTEAFF.

The V and J genes are TRBV6-1 and TRBJ2-1, with 7 bases identical to TRBD2. V trimming: 5 bases; J trimming: 9 bases; junction bases outside the gene matches: 16. The CDR3 is made up of 16 amino acids. CDR1 is MNHNS, CDR2 SASEGT, per germline. In DNA, the CDR3 is TGTGCCAGCAGTCCACCCCCCGGGAGGTGGGGAAGTGAGCAGTTCTTC. This gives the protein CASSPPPGRWGSEQFF.

This clonotype was seen at least ten times. This chain joins TRBV2 and TRBJ1-2; D is undetermined. The length of the CDR3 is 15 residues. V was clipped by 6 bases and J by 5 bases, with 19 bases between them. CDR1 SNHLY and CDR2 FYNNEI come from the germline V gene. The CDR3 DNA is TGTGCCAGCAGGGTTGGTAAGGCCTCCGCTTATGGCTACACCTTC. This encodes CASRVGKASAYGYTF.

The rearrangement uses TRBV2 and TRBJ2-2, with TRBD1 matching 7 bases. Germline lookup yields CDR1 SNHLY and CDR2 FYNNEI. Unmatched junction bases numbered 7, after V lost 4 bases and J lost 8 bases. The length of the CDR3 is 14 residues. The CDR3 loop reads CASSVGTALGELFF. The CDR3 DNA follows: TGTGCCAGCAGTGTCGGGACAGCTTTAGGGGAGCTGTTTTTT.

This clonotype was counted many times. V is TRBV27 and J is TRBJ1-4; no firm D call. V was pared by 2 bases and J by 2 bases, with 12 bases between. Germline CDR1 is MNHEY and CDR2 is SMNVEV (reference sequence). The CDR3 is 16 residues long. The CDR3 DNA follows: TGTGCCAGCAGTTTAGGCGGACTGATCACTAATGAAAAACTGTTTTTT. Residues: CASSLGGLITNEKLFF.

The CDR3 nucleotides read TGTGCCAGCAGCTCGATGGCAGGCGGACAGGGTGAAGTAATGGGTGAGCAGTTCTTC. Translated, it gives CASSSMAGGQGEVMGEQFF. The chain is built from TRBV13 and TRBJ2-1, with 8 bases matching TRBD1. The CDR3 covers 19 residues. Per the germline V gene, CDR1 is PRHDT and CDR2 is FYEKMQ (reference sequence). J gave up 9 bases and V 4 bases, and 23 bases lay outside the gene matches.

This clonotype was picked up many times. V and J are TRBV25-1 and TRBJ2-5; 11 bases agree with TRBD1. This CDR3 has 15 amino acids. V shed 3 bases and J 4 bases; nucleotides not matched to a gene: 4. In germline, CDR1 is MGHDK, CDR2 SYGVNS. The CDR3 nucleotides are TGTGCCAGCAGTGACCTCGGACAGGGGGCAGAGACCCAGTACTTC. It translates to CASSDLGQGAETQYF.

The table lists this clonotype with many counts. V is TRBV12-3 or TRBV12-4 and J is TRBJ1-6; D possibly corresponds to TRBD1 (5 bases). With 6 bases removed from V and 7 bases from J, the gap between germline ends came to 10 bases. CDR3 length: 13 amino acids. CDR3 coding DNA: TGTGCCAGCAGCCCCCGGGGGAATTCACCCCTCCACTTT. It is translated as CASSPRGNSPLHF.

J is TRBJ2-1 and V is TRBV11-2, with 15 bases lining up with TRBD2. Germline-derived CDR1 and CDR2 are SGHAT and FQNNGV. This CDR3 has 18 residues. J gave up 5 bases and V 5 bases, and 10 bases lay outside the gene matches. DNA for the CDR3: TGTGCCAGCAGCCCCGGACTAGCGGGGGGGCGGGGAAACAATGAGCAGTTCTTC. It codes for CASSPGLAGGRGNNEQFF.

This clonotype was counted many times. This chain connects TRBV7-9 to TRBJ2-5; D call uncertain. The V and J ends lost 6 bases and 1 base respectively, with 9 bases between them. This CDR3 is 13 amino acids long. Per germline, CDR1 SEHNR and CDR2 FQNEAQ (reference sequence). In nucleotides, the CDR3 is TGTGCCAGCAGGACGAGTATCCAAGAGACCCAGTACTTC. This encodes CASRTSIQETQYF.

V gene TRBV2 combines with J gene TRBJ1-2, with 7 bases lining up with TRBD1. The germline V gene has CDR1 SNHLY and CDR2 FYNNEI. V lost 6 bases, J lost 7 bases, and 8 bases stayed unmatched. CDR3 size: 13 residues. The CDR3 here is CASRAGGLGGYTF. The CDR3 DNA sequence: TGTGCCAGCAGGGCAGGGGGACTGGGTGGCTACACCTTC. The whole variable domain, filled in from reference TRBV2 and TRBJ1-2, reads EPEVTQTPSHQVTQMGQEVILRCVPISNHLYFYWYRQILGQKVEFLVSFYNNEISEKSEIFDDQFSVERPDGSNFTLKIRSTKLEDSAMYFCASRAGGLGGYTFGSGTRLTVV.

Many counts were recorded for this clonotype. This chain connects TRBV19 to TRBJ1-5; D gene unclear. Germline CDR1 is LNHDA and CDR2 is SQIVND (reference sequence). Trimming stripped 5 bases from V and 6 bases from J, with 11 bases between. There are 13 residues in the CDR3. For the CDR3, the DNA is TGTGCCAGTAGTCTCCGAAGTTTTCAGCCCCAGCATTTT. Protein: CASSLRSFQPQHF.

This clonotype was seen ten or more times. The chain employs TRBV2 and TRBJ2-1, with 8 bases that match TRBD1. V lost 8 bases and J lost 2; bases outside the gene matches: 8. The CDR3 runs to 15 residues. CDR1 and CDR2 (germline): SNHLY, FYNNEI. The CDR3 loop reads CASAGNRGTYNEQFF. CDR3 nucleotide sequence: TGTGCCAGCGCGGGTAACAGGGGGACCTACAATGAGCAGTTCTTC.

This clonotype was detected ten times or more. The chain is built from TRBV28 and TRBJ2-5; 8 bases align to TRBD1. In germline, CDR1 is MDHEN, CDR2 SYDVKM. The CDR3 sequence is 14 residues long. V shed 7 bases and J 4 bases; nucleotides not matched to a gene: 8. The CDR3 DNA follows: TGTGCCAGCATTCCGCAGGGGGCCCTAGAGACCCAGTACTTC. The encoded protein is CASIPQGALETQYF.

The chain combines TRBV4-2 with TRBJ2-1; D is uncertain. Trimming shortened V by 2 bases and J by 8 bases, and 7 bases separated the two germline ends. CDR3 length: 12 residues. Per the germline V gene, CDR1 is LGHNA and CDR2 is YNFKEQ. The CDR3 DNA reads as TGTGCCAGCAGCCAATTGGGCGATGAGCAGTTCTTC. It encodes CASSQLGDEQFF.

This clonotype was seen ten or more times. V is TRBV19 and J is TRBJ1-1; no clear D. The CDR3 runs 16 residues. Trimming removed 7 bases from V and 1 base from J, with 19 bases in between. In germline, CDR1 is LNHDA, CDR2 SQIVND (reference sequence). This CDR3 reads CASTLTARIGNTEAFF. The CDR3 DNA reads as TGTGCCAGTACCCTGACGGCGCGGATAGGGAACACTGAAGCTTTCTTT.